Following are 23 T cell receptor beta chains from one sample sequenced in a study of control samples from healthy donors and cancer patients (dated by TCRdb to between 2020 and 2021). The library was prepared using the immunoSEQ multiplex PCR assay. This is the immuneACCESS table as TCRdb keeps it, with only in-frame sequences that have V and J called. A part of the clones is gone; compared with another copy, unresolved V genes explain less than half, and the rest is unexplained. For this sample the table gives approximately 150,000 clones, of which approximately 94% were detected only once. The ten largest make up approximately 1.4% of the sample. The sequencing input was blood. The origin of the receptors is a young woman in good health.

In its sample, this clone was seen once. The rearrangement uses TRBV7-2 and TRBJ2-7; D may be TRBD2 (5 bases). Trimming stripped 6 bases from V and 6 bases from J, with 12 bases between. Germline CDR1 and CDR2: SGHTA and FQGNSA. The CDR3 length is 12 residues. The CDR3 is CASRSWAGEQYF. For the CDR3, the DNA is TGTGCCAGCAGGTCCTGGGCGGGCGAGCAGTACTTC.

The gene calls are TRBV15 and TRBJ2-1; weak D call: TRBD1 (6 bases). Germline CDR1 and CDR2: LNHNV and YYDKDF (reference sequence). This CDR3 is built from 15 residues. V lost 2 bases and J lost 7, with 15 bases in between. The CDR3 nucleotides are TGTGCCACCAGCAGAAACAGGGTTGTCTTGAATGAGCAGTTCTTC. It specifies CATSRNRVVLNEQFF. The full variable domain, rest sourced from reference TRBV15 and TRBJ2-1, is DAMVIQNPRYQVTQFGKPVTLSCSQTLNHNVMYWYQQKSSQAPKLLFHYYDKDFNNEADTPDNFQSRRPNTSFCFLDIRSPGLGDTAMYLCATSRNRVVLNEQFFGPGTRLTVL.

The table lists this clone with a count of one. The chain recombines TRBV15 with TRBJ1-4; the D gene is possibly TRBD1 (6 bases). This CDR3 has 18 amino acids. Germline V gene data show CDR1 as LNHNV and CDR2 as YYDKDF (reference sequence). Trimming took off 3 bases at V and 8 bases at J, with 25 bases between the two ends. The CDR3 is CATSRDKGGLMEEEKLFF. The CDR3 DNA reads TGTGCCACCAGCAGGGATAAAGGGGGGCTCATGGAGGAGGAAAAACTGTTTTTT.

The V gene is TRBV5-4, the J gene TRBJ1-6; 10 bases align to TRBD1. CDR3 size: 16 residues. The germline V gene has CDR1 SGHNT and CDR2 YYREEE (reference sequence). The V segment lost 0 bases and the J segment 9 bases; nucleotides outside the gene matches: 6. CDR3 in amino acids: CASSLAPGQGTSPLHF. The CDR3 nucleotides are TGTGCCAGCAGCTTGGCACCGGGACAGGGGACTTCACCCCTCCACTTT.

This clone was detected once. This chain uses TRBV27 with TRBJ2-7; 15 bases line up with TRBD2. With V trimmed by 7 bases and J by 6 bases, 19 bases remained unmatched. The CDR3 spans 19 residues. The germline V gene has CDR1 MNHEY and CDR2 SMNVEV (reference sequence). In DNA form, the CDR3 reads TGTGCCAGCATTCCCCTCAGACCGGGACTAGCGGGAGGTTCATCCGAGCAGTACTTC. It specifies CASIPLRPGLAGGSSEQYF.

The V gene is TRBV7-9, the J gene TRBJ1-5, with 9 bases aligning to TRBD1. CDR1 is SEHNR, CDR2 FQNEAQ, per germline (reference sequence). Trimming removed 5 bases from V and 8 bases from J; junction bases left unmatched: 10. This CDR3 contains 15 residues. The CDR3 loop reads CASSPGVTGGEPQHF. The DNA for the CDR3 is TGTGCCAGCAGCCCAGGGGTGACAGGGGGGGAGCCCCAGCATTTT.

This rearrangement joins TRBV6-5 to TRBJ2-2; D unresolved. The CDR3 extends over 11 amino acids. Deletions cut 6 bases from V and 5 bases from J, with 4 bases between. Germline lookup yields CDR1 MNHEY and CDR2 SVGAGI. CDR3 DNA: TGTGCCAGCAGGGGAACCGGGGAGCTGTTTTTT. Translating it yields CASRGTGELFF.

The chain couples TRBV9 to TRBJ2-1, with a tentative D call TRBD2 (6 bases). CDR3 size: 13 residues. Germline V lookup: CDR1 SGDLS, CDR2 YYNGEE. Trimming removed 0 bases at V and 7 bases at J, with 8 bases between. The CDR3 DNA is TGTGCCAGCAGCGTAGGCGGGGAAAATGAGCAGTTCTTC. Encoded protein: CASSVGGENEQFF.

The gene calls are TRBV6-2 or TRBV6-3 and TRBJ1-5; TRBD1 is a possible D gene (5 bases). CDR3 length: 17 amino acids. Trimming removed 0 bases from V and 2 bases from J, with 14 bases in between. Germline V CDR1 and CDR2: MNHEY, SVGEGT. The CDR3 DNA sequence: TGTGCCAGCAGTTACTCGACGGGGGGGTTCCGCAATCAGCCCCAGCATTTT. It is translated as CASSYSTGGFRNQPQHF.

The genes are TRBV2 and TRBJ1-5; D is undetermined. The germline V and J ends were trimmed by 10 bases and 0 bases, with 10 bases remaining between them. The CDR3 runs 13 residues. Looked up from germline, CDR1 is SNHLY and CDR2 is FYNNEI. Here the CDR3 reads CATRLSSNQPQHF. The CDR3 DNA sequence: TGTGCCACTCGGCTATCTAGCAATCAGCCCCAGCATTTT.

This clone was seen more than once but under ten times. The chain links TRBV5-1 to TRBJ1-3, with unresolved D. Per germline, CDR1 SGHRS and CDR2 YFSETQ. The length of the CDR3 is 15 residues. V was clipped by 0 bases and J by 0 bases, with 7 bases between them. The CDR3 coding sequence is TGCGCCAGCAGCTTGGATAAGGGCTCTGGAAACACCATATATTTT. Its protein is CASSLDKGSGNTIYF.

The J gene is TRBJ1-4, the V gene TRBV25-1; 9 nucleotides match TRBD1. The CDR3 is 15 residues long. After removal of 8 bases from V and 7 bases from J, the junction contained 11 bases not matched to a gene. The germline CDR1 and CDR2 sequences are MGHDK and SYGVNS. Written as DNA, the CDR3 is TGTGCCAGCCGCCCTCAGGGACAGGGTCGTGAAAAACTGTTTTTT. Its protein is CASRPQGQGREKLFF. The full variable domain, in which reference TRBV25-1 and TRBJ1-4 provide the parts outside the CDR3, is EADIYQTPRYLVIGTGKKITLECSQTMGHDKMYWYQQDPGMELHLIHYSYGVNSTEKGDLSSESTVSRIRTEHFPLTLESARPSHTSQYLCASRPQGQGREKLFFGSGTQLSVL.

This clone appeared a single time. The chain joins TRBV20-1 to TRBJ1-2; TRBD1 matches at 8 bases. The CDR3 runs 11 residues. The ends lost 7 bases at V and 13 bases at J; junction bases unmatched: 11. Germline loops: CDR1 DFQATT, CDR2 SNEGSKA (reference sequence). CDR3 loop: CSVDSRGRGTF. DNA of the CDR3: TGCAGTGTTGACTCCAGGGGGCGCGGCACCTTC.

This CDR3 is CASRFSRVMNTEAFF. DNA of the CDR3: TGTGCCAGCAGATTCTCCAGGGTCATGAACACTGAAGCTTTCTTT. The chain has TRBV27 and TRBJ1-1; TRBD1 might be the D (5 bases). Trimming removed 6 bases from V and 0 bases from J, with 14 bases in between. This CDR3 has 15 residues. Germline-derived CDR1 and CDR2 are MNHEY and SMNVEV (reference sequence).

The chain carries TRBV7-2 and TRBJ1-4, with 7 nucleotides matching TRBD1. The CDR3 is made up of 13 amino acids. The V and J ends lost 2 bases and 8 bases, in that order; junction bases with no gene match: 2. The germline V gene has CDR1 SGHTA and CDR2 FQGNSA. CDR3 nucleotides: TGTGCCAGCAGCTTAACACAGGGGGAAAAACTGTTTTTT. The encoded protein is CASSLTQGEKLFF.

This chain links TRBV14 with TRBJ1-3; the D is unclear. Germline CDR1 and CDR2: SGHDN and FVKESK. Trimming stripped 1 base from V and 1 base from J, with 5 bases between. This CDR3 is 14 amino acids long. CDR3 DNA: TGTGCCAGCAGCCAAGTATCGTCTGGAAACACCATATATTTT. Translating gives CASSQVSSGNTIYF.

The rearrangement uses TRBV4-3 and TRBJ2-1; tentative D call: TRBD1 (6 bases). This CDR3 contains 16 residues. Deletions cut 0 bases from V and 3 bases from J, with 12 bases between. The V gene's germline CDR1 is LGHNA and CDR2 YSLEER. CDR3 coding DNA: TGCGCCAGCAGCCAAGATGGGGGCGGGTACTACAATGAGCAGTTCTTC. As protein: CASSQDGGGYYNEQFF.

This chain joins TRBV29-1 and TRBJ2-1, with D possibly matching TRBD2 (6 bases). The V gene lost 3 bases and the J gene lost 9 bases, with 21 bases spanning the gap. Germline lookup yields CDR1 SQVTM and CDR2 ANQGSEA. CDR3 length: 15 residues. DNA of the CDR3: TGCAGCGTTGACCTTCTAGCGCGCGGTCGTGGTGAGCAGTTCTTC. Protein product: CSVDLLARGRGEQFF.

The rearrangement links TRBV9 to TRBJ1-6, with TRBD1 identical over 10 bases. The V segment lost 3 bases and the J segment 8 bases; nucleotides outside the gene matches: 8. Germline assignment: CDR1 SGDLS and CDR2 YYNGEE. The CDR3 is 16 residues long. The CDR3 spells CASSETGTGVYSPLHF. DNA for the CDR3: TGTGCCAGCAGCGAGACCGGGACAGGGGTGTATTCACCCCTCCACTTT.

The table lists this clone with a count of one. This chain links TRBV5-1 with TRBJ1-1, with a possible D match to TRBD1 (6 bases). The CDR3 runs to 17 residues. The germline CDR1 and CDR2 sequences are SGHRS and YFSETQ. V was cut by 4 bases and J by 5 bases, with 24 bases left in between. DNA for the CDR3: TGCGCCAGCAGCCCTGCATTACAGGGTTTTAGTAGAACTGAAGCTTTCTTT. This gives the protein CASSPALQGFSRTEAFF.

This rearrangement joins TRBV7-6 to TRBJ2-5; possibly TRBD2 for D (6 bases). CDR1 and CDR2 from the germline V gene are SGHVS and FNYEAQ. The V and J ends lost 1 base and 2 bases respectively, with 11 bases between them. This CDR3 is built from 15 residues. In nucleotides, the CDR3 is TGTGCCAGCAGCTTAGGGGTGGGGGGACAAGAGACCCAGTACTTC. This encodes CASSLGVGGQETQYF.

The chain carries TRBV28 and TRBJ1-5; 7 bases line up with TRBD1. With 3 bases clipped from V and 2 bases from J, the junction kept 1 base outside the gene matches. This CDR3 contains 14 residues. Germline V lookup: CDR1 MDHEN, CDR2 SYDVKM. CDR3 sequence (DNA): TGTGCCAGCAGTTTTACAGGGGGCAATCAGCCCCAGCATTTT. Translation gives CASSFTGGNQPQHF.

The CDR3 loop reads CASSVDRVTEAFF. The CDR3 DNA reads TGTGCCAGCAGCGTCGACAGGGTTACTGAAGCTTTCTTT. The chain joins TRBV11-2 to TRBJ1-1; 7 bases match TRBD1. V was clipped by 5 bases and J by 5 bases; unmatched bases: 5. This CDR3 comprises 13 residues. Germline CDR1 and CDR2: SGHAT and FQNNGV.